The entry below describes one TCR beta chain. A read error may produce the germline difference seen at one junction end. Individually, cDNA molecules had unique molecular identifiers attached to them. A single record per CDR3 protein comes from TCRdb applying MiXCR to the 5' RACE reads. The table shows about 76,000 distinct CDR3 sequences, with over 9% occurring only once. The V gene's germline CDR1 is SEHNR and CDR2 FQNEAQ (reference sequence). The CDR3 is made up of 15 amino acids. This record comes from a study of early T cells in non-severe SARS-CoV-2 infection. The wider study: Sequencing was performed on bulk RNA from unsorted whole blood, leaving chains unpaired.

This receptor was obtained from an adult who was a healthcare worker with PCR-confirmed SARS-CoV-2 infection or an uninfected control (not recorded which). This chain joins TRBV7-9 and TRBJ2-6; 7 bases are shared with TRBD1. The sample taken for sequencing was whole blood. The CDR3 sequence is CTSSTGASGANVLTF. The CDR3 DNA follows: TGTACCAGCAGCACAGGGGCGAGCGGGGCCAACGTCCTGACTTTC.